A single T cell receptor (beta chain) is shown here with its context. Many counts were recorded for this clonotype. Its binding antigen is unknown. No base quality information exists; no much larger clone differs at one position. These data come from a study of T-cell reconstitution after alpha-beta-depleted transplantation in children (dated by TCRdb to 2016 to 2018). Background on the whole study: Using TCR repertoire profiling, the study followed T-cell immune reconstitution in a quantitative way in children after TCRalphabeta/CD19-depleted allogeneic hematopoietic cell transplantation.

Receptor amplification or capture employed PCR. Reads for this sample came from an Illumina HiSeq 2500. To normalize quantification of the TCRbeta repertoire, the TCR libraries were built with molecular barcoding that relied on unique molecular identifiers. TCRdb reworked the public reads: Q25 trimming with fastp, MiXCR clone assembly, productive beta chains retained. Under each unique CDR3 protein, matching rows form one entry showing the most common genes and DNA. Recorded for this sample are hundreds of thousands of distinct CDR3 sequences; about 15% of them occurred a single time. The ten most abundant clones make up 0.8% to 1.1% of the sample. Trimming at the junction amounts to 1 base on V and 4 bases on J, and the germline ends lie 14 bases apart. The CDR3 spans 15 residues, from the cysteine through the valine. Of the read, only the CDR3 DNA is kept; its 45 bases are in frame from base 1. From the germline V gene, CDR1 is SGHVS and CDR2 is FNYEAQ.

The specimen comprised PBMCs from the stem cell graft donor, sampled from the stem cell graft. The clonotype originates from a human donor who donated a stem cell graft to a child with acute myeloid leukemia. The sequence links TRBV7-6 to TRBJ2-7, with a tentative D gene TRBD1 over 6 matching bases. Here the CDR3 is given as CASSLEQGEGYEQYV. The DNA is TGTGCCAGCAGCTTAGAACAGGGTGAGGGTTACGAGCAGTACGTC.